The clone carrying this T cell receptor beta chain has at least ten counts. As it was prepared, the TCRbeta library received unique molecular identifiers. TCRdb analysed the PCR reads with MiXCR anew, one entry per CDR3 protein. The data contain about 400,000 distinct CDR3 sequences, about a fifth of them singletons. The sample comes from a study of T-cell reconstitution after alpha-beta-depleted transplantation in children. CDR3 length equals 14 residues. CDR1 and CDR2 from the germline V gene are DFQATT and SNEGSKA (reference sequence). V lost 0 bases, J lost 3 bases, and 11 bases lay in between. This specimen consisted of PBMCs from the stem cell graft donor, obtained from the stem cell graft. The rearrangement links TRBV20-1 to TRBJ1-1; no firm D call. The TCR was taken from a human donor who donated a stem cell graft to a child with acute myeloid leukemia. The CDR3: CSARDAGRDTEAFF. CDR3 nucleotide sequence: TGCAGTGCTAGAGATGCCGGCAGAGACACTGAAGCTTTCTTT.